This T cell receptor (beta chain) stems from a study of CD8+ T cells in alopecia areata. Study as a whole: Patients received oral tofacitinib, 5 to 10 mg twice daily, for moderate-to-severe alopecia areata. Notes on the study in general: Lesional scalp exceeded normal scalp in clonality, especially in alopecia totalis/universalis.

Documented treatment: oral pan-JAK inhibitor, 5-10 mg twice daily. In alopecia areata patients, both lesional scalp punch biopsies and peripheral blood were collected. This clone has only one observation. No antigen is known for it. With 2 bases removed from V and 1 base from J, the gap between germline ends came to 17 bases. This CDR3 comprises 17 residues. The germline V gene has CDR1 MNHNS and CDR2 SASEGT. Extracted RNA was reverse transcribed into cDNA, the sequencing template. Libraries were prepared by immunoSEQ multiplex PCR; TCRdb keeps only in-frame clonotypes and omits some of them. There are over 150,000 clones in the sample; roughly 53% occur only once, and approximately 11% lies in the top ten.

This clonotype was sampled from a human donor with alopecia areata. The rearrangement joins TRBV6-1 to TRBJ1-1; TRBD1 is a possible D gene (6 bases). The sequencing here drew on CD8+ T cells sorted from blood, taken at week 24, from a patient treated with tofacitinib. For the CDR3, the DNA is TGTGCCAGCAGTGAACGACCGCACGGACAGTCGAACACTGAAGCTTTCTTT. Translated, it gives CASSERPHGQSNTEAFF.